This TCR beta chain was captured in a study of T cells in localized non-small cell lung cancer. Study-level results: Heterogeneity is still possible, as just one tumor region was sequenced. In adjacent lung appeared a median about 57 of the top 100 tumor clones. Uninvolved adjacent lung, not tumor, had the highest T cell clonality. With higher T cell density in blood came longer overall survival.

Repertoires were generated with immunoSEQ multiplex PCR, while TCRdb's copy carries only in-frame clones and drops some. The sample lists around 96,000 clones; roughly 93% were seen once. To note about this clone: Antigen unknown.

With 5 bases removed from V and 2 bases from J, the gap between germline ends came to 14 bases. This CDR3 is built from 15 residues. The germline V gene has CDR1 SGHAT and CDR2 FQNNGV. The clonotype originates from a woman aged 35-70 years with stage II squamous cell lung carcinoma. This chain joins TRBV11-2 and TRBJ2-3; D may be TRBD1 (6 bases). The sample consisted of PBMCs, taken before any cancer treatment. CDR3 DNA: TGTGCCAGCAGCCCGCGAGGGGGACCCACAGATACGCAGTATTTT. Its translation is CASSPRGGPTDTQYF.